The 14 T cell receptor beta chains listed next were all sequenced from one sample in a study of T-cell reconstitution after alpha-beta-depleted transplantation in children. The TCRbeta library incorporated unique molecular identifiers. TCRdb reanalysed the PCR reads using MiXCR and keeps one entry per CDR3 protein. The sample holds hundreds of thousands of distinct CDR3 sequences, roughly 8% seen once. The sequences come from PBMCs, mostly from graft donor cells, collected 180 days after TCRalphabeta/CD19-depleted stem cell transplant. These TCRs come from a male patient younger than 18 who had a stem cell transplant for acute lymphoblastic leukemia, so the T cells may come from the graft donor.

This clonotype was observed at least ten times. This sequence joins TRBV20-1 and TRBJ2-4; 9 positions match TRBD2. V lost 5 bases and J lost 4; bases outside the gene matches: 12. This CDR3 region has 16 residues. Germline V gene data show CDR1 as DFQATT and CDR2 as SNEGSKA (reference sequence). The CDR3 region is CSAGGTSRSLKNIQYF. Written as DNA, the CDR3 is TGCAGTGCTGGTGGGACTAGCCGATCCCTTAAAAACATTCAGTACTTC.

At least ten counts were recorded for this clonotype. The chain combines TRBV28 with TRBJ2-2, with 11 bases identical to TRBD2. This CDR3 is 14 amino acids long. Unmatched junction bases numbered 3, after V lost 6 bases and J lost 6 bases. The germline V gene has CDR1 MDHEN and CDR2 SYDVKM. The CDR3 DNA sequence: TGTGCCAGCAGGAAGACTAGCGGGGCCGGGGAGCTGTTTTTT. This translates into CASRKTSGAGELFF.

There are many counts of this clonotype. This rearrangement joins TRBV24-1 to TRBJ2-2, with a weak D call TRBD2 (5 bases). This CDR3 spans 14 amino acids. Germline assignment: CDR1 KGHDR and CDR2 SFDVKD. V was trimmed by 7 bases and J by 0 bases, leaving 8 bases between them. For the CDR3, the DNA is TGTGCCACCAGAGGCGGGCCGAACACCGGGGAGCTGTTTTTT. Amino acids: CATRGGPNTGELFF.

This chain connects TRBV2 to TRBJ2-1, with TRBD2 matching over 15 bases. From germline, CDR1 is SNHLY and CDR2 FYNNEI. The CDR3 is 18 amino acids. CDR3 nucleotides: TGTACCTGCAGTCCGGGACTAGCGGGAGGTGGTTTGTACCATGAGCAGTTCTTC. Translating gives CTCSPGLAGGGLYHEQFF.

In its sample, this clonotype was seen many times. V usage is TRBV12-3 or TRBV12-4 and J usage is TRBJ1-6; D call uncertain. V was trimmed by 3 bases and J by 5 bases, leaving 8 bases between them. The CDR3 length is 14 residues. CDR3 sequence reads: CASSFGHNNSPLHF. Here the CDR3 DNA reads TGTGCCAGCAGTTTTGGCCATAATAATTCACCCCTCCACTTT.

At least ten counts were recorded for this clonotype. The CDR3 loop is CASSPPWTGAYNEQFF. The CDR3 bases are TGTGCCAGCAGCCCACCTTGGACGGGAGCCTACAATGAGCAGTTCTTC. V gene TRBV7-2 combines with J gene TRBJ2-1, with D possibly matching TRBD2 (6 bases). There are 16 residues in the CDR3. From germline, CDR1 is SGHTA and CDR2 FQGNSA. V was pared by 5 bases and J by 2 bases, with 16 bases between.

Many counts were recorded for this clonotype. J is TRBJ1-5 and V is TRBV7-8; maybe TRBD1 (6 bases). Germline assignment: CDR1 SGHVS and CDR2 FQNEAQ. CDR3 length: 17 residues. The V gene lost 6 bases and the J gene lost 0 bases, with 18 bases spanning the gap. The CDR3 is CASSSGAILYSNQPQHF. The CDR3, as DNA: TGTGCCAGCAGTTCAGGGGCGATACTGTATAGCAATCAGCCCCAGCATTTT.

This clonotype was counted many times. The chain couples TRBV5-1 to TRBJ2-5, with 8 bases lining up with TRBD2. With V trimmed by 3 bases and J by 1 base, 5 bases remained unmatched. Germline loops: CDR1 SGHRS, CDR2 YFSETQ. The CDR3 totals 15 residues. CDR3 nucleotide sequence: TGCGCCAGCAGCTGGTTAGCGGGGATCCAAGAGACCCAGTACTTC. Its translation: CASSWLAGIQETQYF. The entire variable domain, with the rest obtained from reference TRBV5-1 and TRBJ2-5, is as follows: KAGVTQTPRYLIKTRGQQVTLSCSPISGHRSVSWYQQTPGQGLQFLFEYFSETQRNKGNFPGRFSGRQFSNSRSEMNVSTLELGDSALYLCASSWLAGIQETQYFGPGTRLLVL.

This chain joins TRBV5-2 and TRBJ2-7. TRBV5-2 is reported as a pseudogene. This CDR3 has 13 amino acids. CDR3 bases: TGTGCCATGGGCTTCTGGAGAGACTACGAGCAGTACTTC. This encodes CAMGFWRDYEQYF.

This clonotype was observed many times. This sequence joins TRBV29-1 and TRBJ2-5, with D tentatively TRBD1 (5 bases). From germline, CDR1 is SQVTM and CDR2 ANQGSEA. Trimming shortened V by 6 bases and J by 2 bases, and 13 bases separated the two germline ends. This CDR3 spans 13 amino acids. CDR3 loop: CSVAQGLQETQYF. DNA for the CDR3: TGCAGCGTGGCCCAGGGTTTACAAGAGACCCAGTACTTC.

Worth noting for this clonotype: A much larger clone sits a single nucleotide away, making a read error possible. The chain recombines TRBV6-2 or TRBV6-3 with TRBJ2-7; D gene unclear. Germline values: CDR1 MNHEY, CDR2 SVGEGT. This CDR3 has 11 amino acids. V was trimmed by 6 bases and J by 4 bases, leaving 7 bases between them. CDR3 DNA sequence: TGTGCCAGCAGAACCTGTTACGAGCAGTACTTC. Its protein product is CASRTCYEQYF.

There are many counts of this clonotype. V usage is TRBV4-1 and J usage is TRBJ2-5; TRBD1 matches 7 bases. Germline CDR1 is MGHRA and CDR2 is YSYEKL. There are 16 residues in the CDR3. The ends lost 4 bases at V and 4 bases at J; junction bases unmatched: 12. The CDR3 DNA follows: TGCGCCAGCAGCCTCGGATACAGGGGTAGGGGAGAGACCCAGTACTTC. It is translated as CASSLGYRGRGETQYF.

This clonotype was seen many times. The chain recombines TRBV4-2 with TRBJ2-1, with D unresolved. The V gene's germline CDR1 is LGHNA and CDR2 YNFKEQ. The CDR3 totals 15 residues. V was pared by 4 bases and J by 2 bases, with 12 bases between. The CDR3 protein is CASSLRTGPYNEQFF. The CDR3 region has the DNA TGTGCCAGCAGCCTTAGAACCGGGCCCTACAATGAGCAGTTCTTC.

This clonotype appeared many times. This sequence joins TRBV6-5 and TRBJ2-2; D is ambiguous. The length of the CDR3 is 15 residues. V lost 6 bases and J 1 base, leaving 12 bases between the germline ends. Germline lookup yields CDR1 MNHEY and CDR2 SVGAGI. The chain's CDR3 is CASSMTRMNTGELFF. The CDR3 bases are TGTGCCAGCAGCATGACACGAATGAACACCGGGGAGCTGTTTTTT.